These T cell receptor beta chains were read from a single sample in a study of blood T cell repertoires in COVID-19. TCRdb keeps only in-frame clones here, not all; method: immunoSEQ multiplex PCR. Of about 180,000 clones listed, just over 85% are singletons. The sequencing input was peripheral blood. The source of these receptors is a man between 50 and 59 years old with active or convalescent COVID-19. The CDR3 runs from the conserved cysteine through the conserved F or W. The D gene is left open where the match is weak. Size is stated for part of the rows, as once, few or many counts, or as a class when the clone is expanded.

v_gene	len	j_gene	abundance	d_gene	CDR3nt	CDR3aa
TRBV27	18	TRBJ1-6	NA	TRBD1	TGTGCCAGCAGTTCCGGACAGGGACAAAGCACCTATAATTCACCCCTCCACTTT	CASSSGQGQSTYNSPLHF
TRBV3-1/TRBV3-2	14	TRBJ1-6	NA	TRBD1	TGTGCCAGCACCCCGGGACAGCCTAATTCACCCCTCCACTTT	CASTPGQPNSPLHF
TRBV4-1	15	TRBJ2-7	NA	TRBD1	TGCGCCAGCAGCCAAACCGGGACAGGGGTCTACGAGCAGTACTTC	CASSQTGTGVYEQYF
TRBV7-9	16	TRBJ1-5	once	TRBD1	TGTGCCAGCAGCTTAGCCACCGGGACAGGTAATCAGCCCCAGCATTTT	CASSLATGTGNQPQHF
TRBV5-1	14	TRBJ1-1	NA	NA	TGCGCCAGCAGCTCCGAGGGCCGAAAAGTTGAAGCTTTCTTT	CASSSEGRKVEAFF
TRBV4-2	15	TRBJ1-5	NA	NA	TGTGCCAGCAGCCAAGATTCAGGGGCGCATCAGCCCCAGCATTTT	CASSQDSGAHQPQHF
TRBV3-1/TRBV3-2	13	TRBJ1-2	NA	NA	TGTGCCAGCAGCCAAGACACAAACCATGGCTACACCTTC	CASSQDTNHGYTF
TRBV9	15	TRBJ2-7	NA	NA	TGTGCCAGCAGCGCAGCTGCTACGGGGGCCTACGAGCAGTACTTC	CASSAAATGAYEQYF
TRBV19	15	TRBJ2-5	NA	NA	TGTGCCAGTAGTATAGTCAGGGGTGGCCAAGAGACCCAGTACTTC	CASSIVRGGQETQYF
TRBV10-3	14	TRBJ1-5	NA	NA	TGTGCCATCAGTAGGGGGATGGGGGATCAGCCCCAGCATTTT	CAISRGMGDQPQHF
TRBV5-1	14	TRBJ1-3	NA	NA	TGCGCCAGCAGCTTGTCCGGGGGAGGAAACACCATATATTTT	CASSLSGGGNTIYF
TRBV19	14	TRBJ1-6	NA	NA	TGTGCCAGTACCCCTCAGGGATCTCGTTCACCCCTCCACTTT	CASTPQGSRSPLHF
TRBV5-1	13	TRBJ1-1	NA	NA	TGCGCCAGCAGCTTGGAACCGGGCACTGAAGCTTTCTTT	CASSLEPGTEAFF
TRBV7-3	17	TRBJ2-3	many	NA	TGTGCCAGCAGCTTAATGGGGTGGGACATGAGCACAGATACGCAGTATTTT	CASSLMGWDMSTDTQYF
TRBV9	14	TRBJ2-2	NA	TRBD1	TGTGCCAGCAGCCGGGACAGCCTCACCGGGGAGCTGTTTTTT	CASSRDSLTGELFF
TRBV24-1	12	TRBJ2-3	NA	TRBD1	TGTGCCACCAGTGATCCCGGACAGGGGGAGGTTTTT	CATSDPGQGEVF
TRBV7-2	14	TRBJ1-2	NA	TRBD1	TGTGCCAGCAGCCAAGGACAGGGTCACTATGGCTACACCTTC	CASSQGQGHYGYTF
TRBV3-1/TRBV3-2	14	TRBJ2-7	NA	TRBD1	TGTGCCAGCACCAACAGGGGGACCTCCTACGAGCAGTACTTC	CASTNRGTSYEQYF
TRBV29-1	16	TRBJ2-2	NA	TRBD1	TGCAGCGTTGAGTCCGGGACAGGGGTAAACACCGGGGAGTTGTTTTTT	CSVESGTGVNTGELFF
TRBV10-3	13	TRBJ1-6	NA	TRBD1	TGTGCCATCAGGGGACAGACGAATTCACCCCTCCACTTT	CAIRGQTNSPLHF
TRBV10-2	19	TRBJ2-2	NA	TRBD2	TGCGCCAGCAGTGAACCGGGACTAGCGGGAGGGTTGGTAGCCGGGGAGCTGTTTTTT	CASSEPGLAGGLVAGELFF
TRBV5-1	14	TRBJ1-1	NA	NA	TGCGCCAGCAGCTCCGAGAGCTCGAACACTGAAGCTTTCTTT	CASSSESSNTEAFF
TRBV10-2	14	TRBJ1-2	NA	NA	TGCGCCAGCACCCAAACAACGATCGACTCTGGCTACACCTTC	CASTQTTIDSGYTF
TRBV28	12	TRBJ1-5	NA	NA	TGTGCCAGCAGTTCGGGGAATCAGCCCCAGCATTTT	CASSSGNQPQHF
TRBV4-1	16	TRBJ2-1	large	NA	TGCGCCAGCAGCCAAGAAGTTTTTGGGGCCACGACAGAGCAGTTCTTC	CASSQEVFGATTEQFF
TRBV7-3	18	TRBJ1-5	NA	TRBD1	TGTGCCAGCAGCATTAGGACAGGAGAAAAGTATAGCAATCAGCCCCAGCATTTT	CASSIRTGEKYSNQPQHF
TRBV29-1	12	TRBJ2-7	NA	NA	TGCAGCGTTCGCGCGAGTGGCTACGAGCAGTACTTC	CSVRASGYEQYF
TRBV9	16	TRBJ1-3	NA	TRBD1	TGTGCCAGCAGCATTGGACAGGGGAGTCCTGGAAACACCATATATTTT	CASSIGQGSPGNTIYF
TRBV6-5	11	TRBJ2-7	NA	TRBD1	TGTGCCAGCAGCGGAATCGGGACAGCAACGTTC	CASSGIGTATF
TRBV12-3/TRBV12-4	13	TRBJ1-2	NA	TRBD1	TGTGCCAGCAGCCAGACAGGGGGCTATGGCTACACCTTC	CASSQTGGYGYTF
TRBV6-1	13	TRBJ2-1	NA	NA	TGTGCCAGCAGTGAGACGGGAAGGAATGAGCAGTTCTTC	CASSETGRNEQFF
TRBV19	14	TRBJ2-7	NA	NA	TGTGCCAGTAGCCCTACCCGACTCGCCTACGAGCAGTACTTC	CASSPTRLAYEQYF
TRBV30	14	TRBJ1-1	NA	TRBD1	TGTGCCTCACCCAGGGGGCCCTTGAACACTGAAGCTTTCTTT	CASPRGPLNTEAFF
TRBV9	15	TRBJ1-6	NA	TRBD1	TGTGCCAGCAGCTCGGGGACAGGGGAGGGTTCACCCCTCCACTTT	CASSSGTGEGSPLHF
TRBV5-1	14	TRBJ1-1	NA	TRBD1	TGCGCCAGCAGCTTGGAGGCAGGGGGCACTGAAGCTTTCTTT	CASSLEAGGTEAFF
TRBV2	14	TRBJ2-3	NA	NA	TGTGCCAGCACCGTGAGTCTGGCCGGGGATACGCAGTATTTT	CASTVSLAGDTQYF
TRBV30	14	TRBJ1-4	NA	TRBD1	TGTGCCTGGAGTACCGGGACAGGGAGTGAAAAACTGTTTTTT	CAWSTGTGSEKLFF